What follows are 30 T cell receptor beta chains derived from one specimen sequenced in a study of T cell responses to AZD1222 COVID-19 vaccine (dated by TCRdb to about 2021). Library method: the immunoSEQ multiplex PCR assay. TCRdb took this table from immuneACCESS and kept in-frame rearrangements with V and J called. Such tables lack part of the clones; where checked against another copy, unresolved V genes explain under half of the gap, and the rest is unexplained. The sample records about 180,000 clones, just over 90% of which are singletons. The ten largest clones represent approximately 3% of the sample. What the time point label conveys for this sample: baseline before first vaccination. Sequencing was performed on peripheral blood, taken on day 0 of AZD1222 vaccination. These receptors came from an adult in good health.

The chain couples TRBV10-3 to TRBJ1-2; 7 bases match TRBD1. The CDR3 has 13 residues. With 4 bases clipped from V and 4 bases from J, the junction kept 3 bases outside the gene matches. Germline V gene lookup returns CDR1 ENHRY and CDR2 SYGVKD. CDR3: CAISGGGIYGYTF. As DNA, the CDR3 is TGTGCCATCAGTGGAGGGGGCATCTATGGCTACACCTTC.

The chain is built from TRBV19 and TRBJ2-1, with D possibly being TRBD2 (5 bases). Trimming stripped 8 bases from V and 4 bases from J, with 12 bases between. This CDR3 contains 13 residues. Germline loops: CDR1 LNHDA, CDR2 SQIVND (reference sequence). The CDR3 coding sequence is TGTGCCAGTTTCCAGGACTCGTACAATGAGCAGTTCTTC. It specifies CASFQDSYNEQFF.

The rearrangement links TRBV29-1 to TRBJ2-2; possibly TRBD1 for D (5 bases). V lost 3 bases, J lost 5 bases, and 10 bases lay in between. Germline V lookup: CDR1 SQVTM, CDR2 ANQGSEA. The CDR3 has 13 amino acids. The CDR3: CSVDRVGTGELFF. The CDR3 DNA reads TGCAGCGTTGACAGGGTTGGTACCGGGGAGCTGTTTTTT.

This chain links TRBV6-2 or TRBV6-3 with TRBJ2-7, with D perhaps TRBD2 (6 bases). CDR1 and CDR2 from the germline V gene are MNHEY and SVGEGT. The length of the CDR3 is 13 residues. V dropped 5 bases and J dropped 6 bases, with 14 bases sitting between them. CDR3: CASSKHGGVEQYF. The CDR3 region has the DNA TGTGCCAGCAGTAAACACGGCGGGGTCGAGCAGTACTTC.

V usage is TRBV5-1 and J usage is TRBJ2-7; D remains unclear. The CDR3 is 13 amino acids. Germline-derived CDR1 and CDR2 are SGHRS and YFSETQ. Trimming cost V 3 bases and J 3 bases, with 10 bases left between them. CDR3 amino acids: CASSYDPVYEQYF. CDR3 nucleotides: TGCGCCAGCAGCTACGACCCTGTCTACGAGCAGTACTTC.

As DNA, the CDR3 is TGTGCCAGCAGCTTGGGGGCACTAGCTTTCTTT. Protein product: CASSLGALAFF. The rearrangement uses TRBV3-1 (or the pseudogene TRBV3-2) and TRBJ1-1, with D possibly TRBD1 on 6 matching bases. Germline V gene sequence: CDR1 LGHDT, CDR2 YNNKEL (reference sequence). Trimming shortened V by 5 bases and J by 10 bases, and 11 bases separated the two germline ends. The CDR3 is 11 amino acids.

The CDR3 bases are TGTGCCAGCAGCACGCCTGGACTAGCGGGGGGGTTTTACAATGAGCAGTTCTTC. Its translation: CASSTPGLAGGFYNEQFF. The chain links TRBV11-2 to TRBJ2-1; 15 bases are a match to TRBD2. CDR3 length: 18 residues. Trimming cost V 5 bases and J 4 bases; bases outside gene matches: 9. CDR1 is SGHAT, CDR2 FQNNGV, per germline.

The genes are TRBV9 and TRBJ2-7, with D possibly TRBD2 on 6 matching bases. The germline CDR1 and CDR2 sequences are SGDLS and YYNGEE. This CDR3 contains 15 residues. Trimming left V 1 base short and J 7 bases short, with 18 bases between. CDR3 nucleotide sequence: TGTGCCAGCAGCGTACAACCGGGACCGGCGGGGGAGCAGTACTTC. Residues: CASSVQPGPAGEQYF.

The rearrangement links TRBV11-2 to TRBJ1-1; 7 positions agree with TRBD1. V trimming: 5 bases; J trimming: 3 bases; junction bases outside the gene matches: 12. Germline loops: CDR1 SGHAT, CDR2 FQNNGV. The CDR3 runs to 16 residues. The CDR3 loop reads CASSPRTGTEDTEAFF. DNA of the CDR3: TGTGCCAGCAGCCCGCGGACAGGAACCGAGGACACTGAAGCTTTCTTT. The complete variable domain, with remaining parts taken from reference TRBV11-2 and TRBJ1-1, reads EAGVAQSPRYKIIEKRQSVAFWCNPISGHATLYWYQQILGQGPKLLIQFQNNGVVDDSQLPKDRFSAERLKGVDSTLKIQPAKLEDSAVYLCASSPRTGTEDTEAFFGQGTRLTVV.

The V call is TRBV13, the J call TRBJ2-3; 8 nucleotides line up with TRBD2. J lost 7 bases, V lost 6 bases, and 12 bases had no gene match. The CDR3 runs to 15 residues. Looked up from germline, CDR1 is PRHDT and CDR2 is FYEKMQ (reference sequence). The CDR3 reads CASRRKLRGANTQYF. The CDR3 nucleotides are TGTGCCAGCAGAAGAAAGCTGCGGGGGGCGAATACGCAGTATTTT. The full variable domain, with the rest looked up from reference TRBV13 and TRBJ2-3, is AAGVIQSPRHLIKEKRETATLKCYPIPRHDTVYWYQQGPGQDPQFLISFYEKMQSDKGSIPDRFSAQQFSDYHSELNMSSLELGDSALYFCASRRKLRGANTQYFGPGTRLTVL.

This clone was counted once. CDR3 nucleotides: TGTGCCAGCAGTTTTCCCGGGACAGGGCGTTGTAATGGCAATCAGCCCCAGCATTTT. Amino acid sequence: CASSFPGTGRCNGNQPQHF. The V call is TRBV27, the J call TRBJ1-5; 9 bases are shared with TRBD1. The V gene's germline CDR1 is MNHEY and CDR2 SMNVEV (reference sequence). The V segment lost 3 bases and the J segment 2 bases; nucleotides outside the gene matches: 14. The CDR3 has 19 residues.

This chain joins TRBV6-2 or TRBV6-3 and TRBJ1-4, with D tentatively TRBD1 (5 bases). Trimming left V 4 bases short and J 8 bases short, with 23 bases between. The CDR3 contains 17 residues. Germline assignment: CDR1 MNHEY and CDR2 SVGEGT. In nucleotides, the CDR3 is TGTGCCAGCAGTTCGGACCGCGGGGCTGGCGTAAGAGAAAAACTGTTTTTT. This sequence encodes CASSSDRGAGVREKLFF.

This clone was counted a single time. This chain uses TRBV5-1 with TRBJ2-1; the D gene could be TRBD1 or TRBD2 (7 bases each). CDR1 is SGHRS and CDR2 is YFSETQ in the germline V gene. The V end lost 4 bases, the J end lost 5 bases, and 19 bases lay between the germline ends. This CDR3 is built from 16 residues. The CDR3 region has the DNA TGCGCCAGCAGCCGCCAGACAGGGAGGGAGGACAATGAGCAGTTCTTC. Protein product: CASSRQTGREDNEQFF.

In regard to this clone: Other DNA sequences in this specimen translate into the identical CDR3. The chain recombines TRBV9 with TRBJ2-3; no firm D call. Germline CDR1 reads SGDLS; CDR2 reads YYNGEE. CDR3 length: 12 residues. Trimming stripped 4 bases from V and 6 bases from J, with 9 bases between. In nucleotides, the CDR3 is TGTGCCAGCAGCCCTGGCTCGGATACGCAGTATTTT. It codes for CASSPGSDTQYF.

The chain carries TRBV5-6 and TRBJ2-7, with D hard to call. The CDR3 covers 15 residues. Germline CDR1 SGHDT, CDR2 YYEEEE. Trimming pared 3 bases from V and 5 bases from J, leaving 18 bases between. CDR3 nucleotides: TGTGCCAGCAGCTCCCGGTCCTTTGGGAAAAACGAGCAGTACTTC. This sequence encodes CASSSRSFGKNEQYF.

The rearrangement joins TRBV10-2 to TRBJ1-2, with TRBD1 identical over 10 bases. Trimming at V came to 0 bases and at J to 8 bases, leaving 9 bases not matched to a gene. The CDR3 length is 16 residues. The V gene's germline CDR1 is WSHSY and CDR2 SAAADI. In nucleotides, the CDR3 is TGCGCCAGCAGTGAGTCGAGTGACAGGGGGCGACAGGGCTACACCTTC. Protein sequence: CASSESSDRGRQGYTF.

This chain links TRBV4-1 with TRBJ2-7, with TRBD1 identical over 11 bases. This CDR3 is built from 15 residues. The germline gives CDR1 MGHRA, CDR2 YSYEKL. The J segment lost 3 bases and the V segment lost 3 bases, leaving 4 bases of the junction unmatched. The CDR3 DNA is TGCGCCAGCAGCCAGATGGGACAGGGGGACTACGAGCAGTACTTC. This codes for CASSQMGQGDYEQYF.

The chain recombines TRBV15 with TRBJ1-3, with D uncertain. V was clipped by 1 base and J by 2 bases, with 15 bases between them. The CDR3 has 17 residues. Germline V CDR1 and CDR2: LNHNV, YYDKDF (reference sequence). The CDR3 coding sequence is TGTGCCACCAGCAGAGTAAGGCAGCCCCTCACTGGAAACACCATATATTTT. It translates to CATSRVRQPLTGNTIYF.

The V gene is TRBV20-1, the J gene TRBJ2-5; TRBD2 matches 8 bases. V shed 3 bases, J shed 5 bases, and the junction held 8 bases outside the gene matches. Germline CDR1 and CDR2: DFQATT and SNEGSKA (reference sequence). The CDR3 length is 14 residues. DNA of the CDR3: TGCAGTGCTAGTGACCGGGGGGGCGTGGAGACCCAGTACTTC. Encoded protein: CSASDRGGVETQYF.

The rearrangement joins TRBV12-2 to TRBJ1-6. TRBV12-2 is given as a pseudogene. The CDR3 consists of 16 residues. The CDR3 bases are TGTGCAAGTCGCCGCGGGTCCGGTCTGGGGATTTCACCCCTCCACTTT. Protein: CASRRGSGLGISPLHF.

This chain joins TRBV19 and TRBJ1-2, with TRBD1 identical over 9 bases. The CDR3 has 14 amino acids. The V and J ends lost 9 bases and 7 bases, in that order; junction bases with no gene match: 12. The germline V gene has CDR1 LNHDA and CDR2 SQIVND (reference sequence). The CDR3 region has the DNA TGTGCCAGCCGCGGCCTCGGACAGGGGCTTGGCTACACCTTC. Protein product: CASRGLGQGLGYTF.

V gene TRBV12-5 combines with J gene TRBJ1-1; D may be TRBD1 (5 bases). The CDR3 runs 14 residues. With 5 bases removed from V and 0 bases from J, the gap between germline ends came to 10 bases. Per the germline V gene, CDR1 is LGHNT and CDR2 is FRNRAP. The chain's CDR3 is CASGLDRLNTEAFF. DNA for the CDR3: TGTGCTAGTGGTCTAGACAGATTGAACACTGAAGCTTTCTTT.

The V call is TRBV7-8, the J call TRBJ1-1, with D possibly being TRBD1 (6 bases). V gave up 5 bases and J gave up 4 bases, with 17 bases separating them. Germline-derived CDR1 and CDR2 are SGHVS and FQNEAQ. The CDR3 length is 15 residues. The CDR3 spells CASSPRRGEVTEAFF. The DNA of the CDR3 is TGTGCCAGCAGCCCAAGAAGGGGGGAGGTCACTGAAGCTTTCTTT. The full variable domain, completed using reference TRBV7-8 and TRBJ1-1, is GAGVSQSPRYKVAKRGQDVALRCDPISGHVSLFWYQQALGQGPEFLTYFQNEAQLDKSGLPSDRFFAERPEGSVSTLKIQRTQQEDSAVYLCASSPRRGEVTEAFFGQGTRLTVV.

The V gene is TRBV13, the J gene TRBJ2-1; TRBD2 is a possible D gene (6 bases). The V gene lost 4 bases and the J gene lost 5 bases, with 9 bases spanning the gap. This CDR3 has 13 residues. CDR1 PRHDT and CDR2 FYEKMQ come from the germline V gene (reference sequence). As DNA, the CDR3 is TGTGCCAGCAGCTGGGGACTTCACAATGAGCAGTTCTTC. Protein: CASSWGLHNEQFF. The whole variable domain, remainder taken from reference TRBV13 and TRBJ2-1, is AAGVIQSPRHLIKEKRETATLKCYPIPRHDTVYWYQQGPGQDPQFLISFYEKMQSDKGSIPDRFSAQQFSDYHSELNMSSLELGDSALYFCASSWGLHNEQFFGPGTRLTVL.

Note on this clone: Different DNA sequences within this sample yield the same CDR3. This chain links TRBV7-3 with TRBJ2-2; D uncertain. The CDR3 has 13 amino acids. Looked up from germline, CDR1 is SGHTA and CDR2 is FQGTGA. Trimming left V 2 bases short and J 4 bases short, with 5 bases between. CDR3 region: CASSLGSTGELFF. DNA of the CDR3: TGTGCCAGCAGCTTAGGCAGCACCGGGGAGCTGTTTTTT.

V gene TRBV11-2 combines with J gene TRBJ1-2, with TRBD1 matching 9 bases. The CDR3 runs to 15 residues. Germline V gives CDR1 SGHAT, CDR2 FQNNGV. V shed 4 bases, J shed 3 bases, and the junction held 6 bases outside the gene matches. The DNA for the CDR3 is TGTGCCAGCAGCTCTCTACAGGGGGCCGACTATGGCTACACCTTC. This translates into CASSSLQGADYGYTF.

The V and J genes are TRBV19 and TRBJ1-1; TRBD1 is a possible D gene (5 bases). V was trimmed by 1 base and J by 2 bases, leaving 8 bases between them. Germline values: CDR1 LNHDA, CDR2 SQIVND (reference sequence). CDR3 length: 14 residues. The CDR3 DNA follows: TGTGCCAGTAGTATAGTGGGGCCCAACACTGAAGCTTTCTTT. Its translation is CASSIVGPNTEAFF.

The chain is built from TRBV4-2 and TRBJ2-1, with TRBD2 identical over 12 bases. The ends lost 1 base at V and 7 bases at J; junction bases unmatched: 8. CDR3 length: 17 residues. CDR1 and CDR2 (germline): LGHNA, YNFKEQ. The CDR3, as DNA: TGTGCCAGCAGCCAAGGGGGATCGGGACTAGCGGGTAATGAGCAGTTCTTC. Encoded protein: CASSQGGSGLAGNEQFF.

This chain links TRBV7-2 with TRBJ2-2; TRBD1 agrees at 7 bases. V lost 2 bases, J lost 0 bases, and 0 bases stayed unmatched. The germline V gene encodes CDR1 SGHTA and CDR2 FQGNSA. This CDR3 is 15 amino acids long. CDR3 sequence: CASSLTGANTGELFF. The CDR3 DNA sequence: TGTGCCAGCAGCTTAACAGGGGCGAACACCGGGGAGCTGTTTTTT. The whole variable domain, filled in from reference TRBV7-2 and TRBJ2-2, reads GAGVSQSPSNKVTEKGKDVELRCDPISGHTALYWYRQSLGQGLEFLIYFQGNSAPDKSGLPSDRFSAERTGGSVSTLTIQRTQQEDSAVYLCASSLTGANTGELFFGEGSRLTVL.

This rearrangement joins TRBV7-2 to TRBJ1-3, with 8 bases matching TRBD1. J lost 8 bases, V lost 6 bases, and 12 bases had no gene match. CDR3 length: 15 residues. Looked up from germline, CDR1 is SGHTA and CDR2 is FQGNSA. The CDR3 loop reads CASSSGGRLGDTIYF. CDR3 sequence (DNA): TGTGCCAGCAGTTCAGGGGGCCGGTTGGGAGACACCATATATTTT.